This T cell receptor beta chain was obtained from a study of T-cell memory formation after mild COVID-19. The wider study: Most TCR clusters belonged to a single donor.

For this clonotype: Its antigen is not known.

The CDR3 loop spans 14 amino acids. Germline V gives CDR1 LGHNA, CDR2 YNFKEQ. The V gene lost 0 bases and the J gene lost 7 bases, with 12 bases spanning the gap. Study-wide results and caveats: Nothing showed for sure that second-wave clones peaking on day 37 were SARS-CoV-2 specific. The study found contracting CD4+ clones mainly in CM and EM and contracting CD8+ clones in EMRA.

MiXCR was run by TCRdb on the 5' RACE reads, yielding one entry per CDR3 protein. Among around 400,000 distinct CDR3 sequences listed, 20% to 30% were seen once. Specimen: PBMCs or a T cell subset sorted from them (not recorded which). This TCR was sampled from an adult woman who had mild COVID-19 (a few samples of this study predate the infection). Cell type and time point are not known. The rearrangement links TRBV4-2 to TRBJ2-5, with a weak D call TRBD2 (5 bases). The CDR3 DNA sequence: TGTGCCAGCAGCCAAGATGAGGCGGGCGGGACCCAGTACTTC. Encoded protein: CASSQDEAGGTQYF.